The clone carrying this TCR beta chain counts as medium-sized. What it binds is unknown. J gave up 2 bases and V 7 bases, and 5 bases lay outside the gene matches. Germline V lookup: CDR1 MNHNS, CDR2 SASEGT. The CDR3 loop spans 14 amino acids. In the original workflow: The study built a papillary thyroid cancer distant-metastasis classifier from CDR3 differences across clinicopathological groups. TCRdb re-called clones via MiXCR from the PCR reads. The V and J calls were not made by the authors but by TCRdb's processing. Of about 19,000 clones listed, approximately 22% are singletons. The source of the sample is a study of metastatic and nonmetastatic thyroid tumors. Study-level information: Repertoire data that came from the blood and tumor or nodule tissue of malignant and benign thyroid patients were compared.

Study-wide results and caveats: For both blood and tumor, malignant thyroid tumors reportedly showed significantly higher TCR beta diversity than benign nodules did.

Prior to thyroid surgery, none of the patients had received any treatment. The TCR comes from a male donor with papillary thyroid cancer or a benign thyroid nodule (not recorded which). Some clones in this sample may be carry-over from other donors' samples. The source material was tumor tissue. This rearrangement joins TRBV6-1 to TRBJ2-1; 7 nucleotides line up with TRBD1. CDR3 protein: CASNPGTAYNEQFF. CDR3 bases: TGTGCCAGCAATCCCGGGACAGCCTACAATGAGCAGTTCTTC.